A single sample is the source of the 11 T cell receptor beta chains below, sequenced in a study of blood T cell repertoires in COVID-19. The protocol was immunoSEQ multiplex PCR, while the TCRdb copy is restricted to in-frame clones and leaves out a portion. The sample has roughly 75,000 clones, over 65% seen once; the top ten hold 2.5% to 3%. The sequenced sample was peripheral blood. Source of these receptors: a human donor with acute or convalescent COVID-19. The donor label of this sample is uncertain.

The chain carries TRBV30 and TRBJ1-5; TRBD1 might be the D (5 bases). Germline loops: CDR1 GTSNPN, CDR2 SVGIG (reference sequence). This CDR3 is built from 9 residues. This CDR3 is CGGGEPQHF. CDR3 coding DNA: TGTGGCGGAGGGGAGCCCCAGCATTTT.

The sample holds a few counts of this clone. The gene calls are TRBV6-5 and TRBJ1-4; D may be TRBD1 (5 bases). Germline-derived CDR1 and CDR2 are MNHEY and SVGAGI. V was shortened by 8 bases and J by 7 bases, with 11 bases between the two germline ends. The CDR3 is 12 amino acids. The CDR3 region is CASGTGGEKLFF. DNA of the CDR3: TGTGCCAGCGGGACGGGGGGTGAAAAACTGTTTTTT.

The chain combines TRBV19 with TRBJ1-5; TRBD1 aligns across 9 bases. Germline V gene data show CDR1 as LNHDA and CDR2 as SQIVND (reference sequence). The V segment lost 0 bases and the J segment 6 bases; nucleotides outside the gene matches: 6. The CDR3 is 16 amino acids. The CDR3 DNA sequence: TGTGCCAGTAGTATAGATCTTGGGACAGGGCGTCAGCCCCAGCATTTT. Translating it yields CASSIDLGTGRQPQHF.

The chain combines TRBV27 with TRBJ2-7; TRBD1 matches 9 bases. CDR3 size: 16 residues. The junction had 10 bases not matched to a gene; V was cut back by 5 bases and J by 2 bases. Germline CDR1 is MNHEY and CDR2 is SMNVEV (reference sequence). The CDR3 DNA follows: TGTGCCAGCAGTCACCCTCCGGGACAGGGCCCCTACGAGCAGTACTTC. Its protein is CASSHPPGQGPYEQYF.

This chain uses TRBV29-1 with TRBJ1-3; 10 nucleotides align to TRBD1. V was clipped by 7 bases and J by 9 bases; unmatched bases: 9. The germline gives CDR1 SQVTM, CDR2 ANQGSEA. The CDR3 totals 13 residues. The CDR3 DNA sequence: TGCAGCGCCTGGACAGGGGGAGAATCCACCATATATTTT. It yields the protein CSAWTGGESTIYF. Variable domain in full (rest from reference TRBV29-1 and TRBJ1-3): SAVISQKPSRDICQRGTSLTIQCQVDSQVTMMFWYRQQPGQSLTLIATANQGSEATYESGFVIDKFPISRPNLTFSTLTVSNMSPEDSSIYLCSAWTGGESTIYFGEGSWLTVV.

The rearrangement uses TRBV4-2 and TRBJ1-6, with TRBD1 as a possible D gene (6 bases). The V gene lost 0 bases and the J gene lost 10 bases, with 13 bases spanning the gap. Germline CDR1 LGHNA, CDR2 YNFKEQ. This CDR3 has 15 residues. The CDR3 DNA follows: TGTGCCAGCAGCCAAGATTGGGCAGGGGAATCACCCCTCCACTTT. Encoded protein: CASSQDWAGESPLHF.

The rearrangement uses TRBV7-9 and TRBJ2-5; a weak D match, TRBD2 (5 bases). The CDR3 is 15 residues long. Trimming pared 2 bases from V and 5 bases from J, leaving 15 bases between. Per the germline V gene, CDR1 is SEHNR and CDR2 is FQNEAQ (reference sequence). This CDR3 reads CASSLMASRGETQYF. The CDR3 coding sequence is TGTGCCAGCAGCTTAATGGCCAGCCGAGGGGAGACCCAGTACTTC.

The chain combines TRBV19 with TRBJ1-1; 7 nucleotides line up with TRBD1. The CDR3 consists of 16 residues. Germline CDR1 and CDR2: LNHDA and SQIVND (reference sequence). V dropped 2 bases and J dropped 0; count of bases not matched to a gene: 6. Here the CDR3 reads CASSIPTGSLNTEAFF. CDR3 sequence (DNA): TGTGCCAGTAGTATACCGACAGGGAGTTTGAACACTGAAGCTTTCTTT.

V usage is TRBV7-9 and J usage is TRBJ2-5; TRBD1 agrees at 7 bases. Germline loops: CDR1 SEHNR, CDR2 FQNEAQ (reference sequence). V trimming: 5 bases; J trimming: 5 bases; junction bases outside the gene matches: 11. The CDR3 spans 15 residues. DNA for the CDR3: TGTGCCAGCAGCCCGGGACAGTTCTTTGGGGAGACCCAGTACTTC. Its protein product is CASSPGQFFGETQYF.

The chain employs TRBV28 and TRBJ2-1, with 12 bases that match TRBD1. The CDR3 is 19 residues long. V shed 7 bases, J shed 0 bases, and the junction held 13 bases outside the gene matches. Germline V gene sequence: CDR1 MDHEN, CDR2 SYDVKM. CDR3 residues: CASTFGTGGPESSYNEQFF. The CDR3 DNA reads TGTGCCAGCACCTTTGGGACAGGGGGCCCTGAGAGCTCCTACAATGAGCAGTTCTTC.

The chain carries TRBV6-2 or TRBV6-3 and TRBJ2-7; D possibly corresponds to TRBD1 (5 bases). Germline-derived CDR1 and CDR2 are MNHEY and SVGEGT. This CDR3 contains 18 residues. Trimming left V 5 bases short and J 3 bases short, with 26 bases between. The CDR3 loop is CASSRSLLIGQANYEQYF. The CDR3 bases are TGTGCCAGCAGTCGTTCCCTTCTTATAGGACAAGCGAACTACGAGCAGTACTTC.